The sequence of this T cell receptor beta chain was determined in a study of OX40 agonist ivuxolimab in advanced cancers. At the level of the study: At 0.01 to 10 mg/kg, ivuxolimab was administered intravenously to patients every 2 weeks.

Whole-study results and caveats: Partial responders dosed at 0.1-3.0 mg/kg displayed clonal expansion ranking among the lowest.

Per the germline V gene, CDR1 is PRHDT and CDR2 is FYEKMQ (reference sequence). The V and J ends lost 1 base and 9 bases respectively, with 7 bases between them. The CDR3 is 12 amino acids. Notes on this clone: Its target is not known.

Method: immunoSEQ multiplex PCR; TCRdb's copy keeps in-frame clones and lacks some. The sample has about 41,000 clones; roughly 89% are singletons. The origin of this receptor is an adult with an advanced solid tumor such as melanoma, head and neck, liver or kidney cancer. V usage is TRBV13 and J usage is TRBJ2-1; D is perhaps TRBD2 (6 bases). The starting material was CD4+ or CD8+ T cells sorted from blood, obtained in a trial of the OX40 agonist ivuxolimab. CDR3 loop: CASSLAGAEQFF. DNA for the CDR3: TGTGCCAGCAGCTTAGCGGGAGCTGAGCAGTTCTTC.